Listed below are T cell receptor beta chains from one sample, sequenced in a study of T cell responses to AZD1222 COVID-19 vaccine. Libraries were prepared by immunoSEQ multiplex PCR; TCRdb keeps only in-frame clonotypes and omits some of them. In the table there are tens of thousands of clones, 80% to 95% of which are singletons. This sample comprised peripheral blood, obtained 28 days after the second AZD1222 dose. Every receptor here comes from an adult who received the AZD1222 COVID-19 vaccine. Each CDR3 is given with its conserved first and last residue. The D gene is left open where the match is weak. Where a row states a size, it is once, few, many or the class of an expanded clone; other rows omit it.

-	TRBJ2-7	TRBD1	TRBV19	15	TGTGCCAGTAGTATTGGCAGGGGGCGCCCCGACGAGCAGTACTTC	CASSIGRGRPDEQYF
-	TRBJ1-2	-	TRBV27	14	TGTGCCACCGCCCCCTCGGGAAGGGTGGATGGCTACACCTTC	CATAPSGRVDGYTF
-	TRBJ2-1	-	TRBV6-2/TRBV6-3	13	TGTGCCAGCAGTTACGGGGCAGCCAATGAGCAGTTCTTC	CASSYGAANEQFF
-	TRBJ2-1	TRBD2	TRBV3-1/TRBV3-2	15	TGTGCCAGCAGATTTTCGGGGGGGACTGGCAATGAGCAGTTCTTC	CASRFSGGTGNEQFF
-	TRBJ1-2	-	TRBV3-1/TRBV3-2	13	TGTGCCAGCAGCGCACAGGGTGCCTATGGCTACACCTTC	CASSAQGAYGYTF
-	TRBJ1-2	TRBD1	TRBV4-1	15	TGCGCCAGCAGCCAAAAGACAGGGGTAAACTATGGCTACACCTTC	CASSQKTGVNYGYTF
once	TRBJ2-3	-	TRBV25-1	14	TGTGCCAGCAGTGCCGGGCTAAACACAGATACGCAGTATTTT	CASSAGLNTDTQYF
-	TRBJ2-3	TRBD2	TRBV10-3	18	TGTGCCATCAGTCTCGGACTAGCGGGAAAGTCAAGCACAGATACGCAGTATTTT	CAISLGLAGKSSTDTQYF
-	TRBJ1-5	TRBD1	TRBV5-4	14	TGTGCCAGCAGCCCAGGGACAGGCAATCAGCCCCAGCATTTT	CASSPGTGNQPQHF
once	TRBJ2-3	TRBD2	TRBV12-3/TRBV12-4	13	TGTGCCAGCATAGCGGGACCCACTTATACGCAGTATTTT	CASIAGPTYTQYF
-	TRBJ2-4	TRBD2	TRBV3-1/TRBV3-2	17	TGTGCCAGCAGCCAAGATCCTCTAGCGGGAGGGCGGGACATTCAGTACTTC	CASSQDPLAGGRDIQYF
-	TRBJ2-2	TRBD2	TRBV30	16	TGTGCCTGGACGCCCGGGACTAGCGGGAGCACCGGGGAGCTGTTTTTT	CAWTPGTSGSTGELFF
-	TRBJ1-1	TRBD1	TRBV11-3	14	TGTGCCAGCAGCTTGGGACAGGGGGTAGGAGAAGCTTTCTTT	CASSLGQGVGEAFF
-	TRBJ1-4	-	TRBV7-9	18	TGTGCCAGCAGCTTAGCGCAAGGACAAGGTGCAACTAATGAAAAACTGTTTTTT	CASSLAQGQGATNEKLFF
-	TRBJ2-1	TRBD1	TRBV5-1	17	TGCGCCAGCAGCTTGGGGGACAGGGGATTATCCTACAATGAGCAGTTCTTC	CASSLGDRGLSYNEQFF
-	TRBJ2-1	-	TRBV5-1	13	TGCGCCAGCACCCCCATAGGGTTGGATGAGCAGTTCTTC	CASTPIGLDEQFF
-	TRBJ2-1	-	TRBV4-3	14	TGCGCCAGCAGCCAAGGGTACAGGGACAATGAGCAGTTCTTC	CASSQGYRDNEQFF
-	TRBJ1-5	-	TRBV6-2/TRBV6-3	15	TGTGCCAGCAGCCCGCCGGGGGGGGAGAATCAGCCCCAGCATTTT	CASSPPGGENQPQHF
-	TRBJ2-7	TRBD1	TRBV12-3/TRBV12-4	13	TGTGCCAGCAGTCCAGGGGGAGAGGACGAGCAGTACTTC	CASSPGGEDEQYF
once	TRBJ1-1	-	TRBV6-5	14	TGTGCCAGCACTATAGGGGGAAGGAACACTGAAGCTTTCTTT	CASTIGGRNTEAFF
-	TRBJ1-2	-	TRBV7-8	16	TGTGCCAGCAGCCTCACGAGGGGGGGCCTGGCCTTTGGCTACACCTTC	CASSLTRGGLAFGYTF
-	TRBJ2-5	TRBD2	TRBV2	14	TGTGCCAGCAGGGGCGACCGGACTAGGGTGACCCAGTACTTC	CASRGDRTRVTQYF
-	TRBJ1-6	-	TRBV5-6	12	TGTGCCAGCAGCTCCGGCGATTCACCCCTCCACTTT	CASSSGDSPLHF
-	TRBJ1-1	TRBD1	TRBV19	17	TGTGCCAGTAGTACTGGGGGGACAGGGGGTAAGAACACTGAAGCTTTCTTT	CASSTGGTGGKNTEAFF
once	TRBJ2-7	-	TRBV2	14	TGTGCCACCCTGAGCGGTACGATCTCCTACGAGCAGTACTTC	CATLSGTISYEQYF
-	TRBJ2-5	-	TRBV21-1	20	TGTGCCAGCAGCACTTGTAAAGCCGCATGGGAGCGATTGATCCAAGAGACCCAGTACTTC	CASSTCKAAWERLIQETQYF
-	TRBJ2-3	-	TRBV7-6	15	TGTGCCAGCAGCTTAGAGGGAGCCCTCACAGATACGCAGTATTTT	CASSLEGALTDTQYF
once	TRBJ1-1	-	TRBV19	14	TGTGCCAGTAGTATAGTGTCGCCGGGGACTGAAGCTTTCTTT	CASSIVSPGTEAFF
-	TRBJ1-3	-	TRBV6-1	16	TGTGCCAGCAGTGAACCTATCCGGGTCTCCGGAAACACCATATATTTT	CASSEPIRVSGNTIYF
-	TRBJ2-7	-	TRBV12-3/TRBV12-4	12	TGTGCCAGCAGTATAGATCCCTACGAGCAGTACTTC	CASSIDPYEQYF
once	TRBJ1-1	-	TRBV10-3	13	TGTGCCATCAGTGAGTACAGGCAGGCTGAAGCTTTCTTT	CAISEYRQAEAFF
-	TRBJ1-6	TRBD1	TRBV19	12	TGTGCCAGCACCGGGACAGGCATAACCCTCCACTTT	CASTGTGITLHF
-	TRBJ2-7	TRBD2	TRBV11-2	15	TGTGCCAGCAGCCCAACGGGGGGATTACCCTACGAGCAGTACTTC	CASSPTGGLPYEQYF
few	TRBJ2-7	-	TRBV7-2	16	TGTGCCAGCAGCTTAGGACTAAGGGGGGCGGGAGACGAGCAGTACTTC	CASSLGLRGAGDEQYF
-	TRBJ2-3	TRBD2	TRBV7-2	16	TGTGCCAGCAGCTCGGGACTAGCGGGAGGGCAGGATACGCAGTATTTT	CASSSGLAGGQDTQYF
-	TRBJ2-7	-	TRBV9	15	TGTGCCAGCAGCTTAGTGGCGGAACTTCGGGACGAGCAGTACTTC	CASSLVAELRDEQYF
-	TRBJ2-3	-	TRBV19	16	TGTGCCAGAAAACCCTCCCCGGGACCCTATGGTGATACGCAGTATTTT	CARKPSPGPYGDTQYF
-	TRBJ1-1	-	TRBV18	14	TGTGCCAGCTCACCCAGGGTGGAGAACACTGAAGCTTTCTTT	CASSPRVENTEAFF
-	TRBJ2-3	TRBD2	TRBV9	14	TGTGCCAGCAGCGCTAGCGGACACACAGATACGCAGTATTTT	CASSASGHTDTQYF
-	TRBJ1-2	-	TRBV19	9	TGTGCCAGTTCCCCAAACTACACCTTC	CASSPNYTF
-	TRBJ1-1	-	TRBV11-2	14	TGTGCCAGCAGCTGGACAGATATGAACACTGAAGCTTTCTTT	CASSWTDMNTEAFF
-	TRBJ2-7	TRBD2	TRBV11-3	14	TGTGCCAGCAGCTCGAGCGGGAGGCCAAGCGAGCAGTACTTC	CASSSSGRPSEQYF
-	TRBJ1-3	-	TRBV30	18	TGTGCCTGGAGTGTACCCCCCCCGCGGGGAAGCTCTGGAAACACCATATATTTT	CAWSVPPPRGSSGNTIYF
-	TRBJ2-2	TRBD1	TRBV29-1	16	TGCAGCGTTGAAGATCTACGACAGGGGTCCACCGGGGAGCTGTTTTTT	CSVEDLRQGSTGELFF
once	TRBJ1-4	-	TRBV5-6	15	TGTGCCAGCAGCTTGGGCGGGTCGGGTAATGAAAAACTGTTTTTT	CASSLGGSGNEKLFF
-	TRBJ2-5	-	TRBV7-2	15	TGTGCCAGCAGCTTTTTTGTAAGGGGGGAAGAGACCCAGTACTTC	CASSFFVRGEETQYF
-	TRBJ2-7	-	TRBV9	15	TGTGCCAGCAGCGTCGTGGGGGGGGGCCCGGGAGAGCAGTACTTC	CASSVVGGGPGEQYF
-	TRBJ1-4	TRBD1	TRBV7-8	17	TGTGCCAGCAGCCAAACCGGGACAGGGGGAATGGGTGAAAAACTGTTTTTT	CASSQTGTGGMGEKLFF
-	TRBJ2-3	TRBD2	TRBV7-9	15	TGTGCCAGCGCGCTTAGCGGGAGGGCCGCAGATACGCAGTATTTT	CASALSGRAADTQYF
-	TRBJ1-2	-	TRBV9	12	TGTGCCAGCAGCGTATGGGGAAATGGCTACACCTTC	CASSVWGNGYTF